This T cell receptor (beta chain) is from a study of blood T cell repertoires in COVID-19. Study overall: Some COVID-19 samples were acute and others convalescent; all came from the United States, Italy and Spain. The analysed material was cDNA or gDNA that came from T cells, B-cell-depleted T cells, or PBMCs.

Patients at the Seattle site were enrolled during active infection and followed longitudinally. Under the authors' procedure: Estimation of nucleated cell counts relied on the amplification of reference gene primers. Some clones are missing from TCRdb's copy, which holds only in-frame ones; the method was immunoSEQ multiplex PCR. V, J and clone size are those of that table, while D and trimming were read from the DNA. The sample lists some 360,000 clones, around nine tenths occurring once. Input material: peripheral blood. This clonotype originated in a woman between 55 and 75 years old with COVID-19, enrolled during active disease.

The CDR3 here is CASSLPGLAGTGELFF. DNA for the CDR3: TGCGCCAGCAGCTTGCCGGGACTAGCGGGTACCGGGGAGCTGTTTTTT. The chain joins TRBV5-1 to TRBJ2-2; 12 positions agree with TRBD2. The germline CDR1 and CDR2 sequences are SGHRS and YFSETQ. Germline trimming cut 1 base from V and 5 bases from J; bases unmatched to any gene: 3. The CDR3 sequence is 16 residues long.